This TCR beta chain stems from a study of CD8 T cells in ankylosing spondylitis. Study observations and caveats: Reportedly, matched ankylosing spondylitis synovial fluid was significantly enriched for disease-linked clones. One TCR beta motif, made up of 7 or 8 highly homologous variants, appeared characteristic of ankylosing spondylitis blood. Earlier work had already found some motif variants in reactive arthritis synovial fluid and blood. CD8+ by phenotype, disease-linked clones were relatively rare in peripheral blood.

Quantitative 5'-RACE with molecular barcodes was used to make the TCR beta libraries. Using its own MiXCR run on the 5' RACE reads, TCRdb lists one record per CDR3 protein. Of about 840,000 distinct CDR3 sequences in the sample, approximately 12% were seen once. The sample holds a few counts of this clonotype. The antigen is undetermined. This CDR3 is built from 18 residues. In germline, CDR1 is SGHKS, CDR2 YYEKEE (reference sequence). With 0 bases clipped from V and 4 bases from J, the junction kept 8 bases outside the gene matches. The rearrangement uses TRBV5-5 and TRBJ2-2; the match to TRBD2 covers 11 bases. The TCR sequence derives from a male donor with ankylosing spondylitis. Sequenced material: blood, either unsorted or a sorted T cell fraction (not recorded which). For the CDR3, the DNA is TGTGCCAGCAGCTTGGATGTACTAGCGGGAGTCGGCACCGGGGAGCTGTTTTTT. It codes for CASSLDVLAGVGTGELFF.